This TCR beta chain was recovered during a study of blood T cell repertoires in COVID-19. Study-level background: In each case, the material was cDNA or gDNA derived from T cells, B-cell-depleted T cells, or PBMCs.

Germline CDR1 and CDR2: SGDLS and YYNGEE. The CDR3 consists of 16 residues. Unmatched junction bases numbered 3, after V lost 3 bases and J lost 3 bases. Sequencing used immunoSEQ multiplex PCR; TCRdb keeps in-frame clones, though not all of them. Among over 200,000 clones, about 83% were seen once, and the ten largest hold 2.5%. The chain joins TRBV9 to TRBJ2-1, with 13 bases that match TRBD2. Material for sequencing was peripheral blood. This TCR derives from a woman aged 40-49 years with active or convalescent COVID-19. CDR3 in amino acids: CASSEGTSGIYNEQFF. DNA of the CDR3: TGTGCCAGCAGCGAGGGGACTAGCGGGATCTACAATGAGCAGTTCTTC.